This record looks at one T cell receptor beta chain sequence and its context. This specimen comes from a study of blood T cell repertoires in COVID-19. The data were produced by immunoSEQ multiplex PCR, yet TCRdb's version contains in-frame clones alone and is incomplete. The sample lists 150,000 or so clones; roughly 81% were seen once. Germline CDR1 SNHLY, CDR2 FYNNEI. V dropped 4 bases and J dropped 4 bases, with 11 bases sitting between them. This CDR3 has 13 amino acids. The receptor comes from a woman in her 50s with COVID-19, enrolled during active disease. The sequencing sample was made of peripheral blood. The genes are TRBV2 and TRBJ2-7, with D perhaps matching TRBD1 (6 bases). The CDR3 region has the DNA TGTGCCAGCAGTGTTAACAGGGATTACGAGCAGTACTTC. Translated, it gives CASSVNRDYEQYF.